A selection of T cell receptor beta chains follows, all from one sample in a study of chemoradiotherapy in HPV16-positive cancers. Using immunoSEQ multiplex PCR, the repertoire was profiled, and TCRdb retains in-frame clones only, with some absent. The sample holds about 12,000 clones, approximately 73% seen once. This material was collected from a patient who underwent chemoradiotherapy. Receptors originate from a human donor with HPV-associated anogenital cancer. CDR3s include the opening cysteine and the closing phenylalanine or tryptophan. Fields, in order: V gene, CDR3 length, J gene, CDR3 protein.

>TRBV7-9|17|TRBJ2-2
CASSRLTGTVNTGELFF
>TRBV9|15|TRBJ2-7
CASSVDTQGSYEQYF
>TRBV13|12|TRBJ2-2
CASSLVPGELFF
>TRBV4-2|14|TRBJ1-4
CASRTGTQNEKLFF
>TRBV6-6|14|TRBJ1-5
CASSYFPQDQPQHF
>TRBV7-9|16|TRBJ2-2
CASSLVGPTNTGELFF
>TRBV7-8|14|TRBJ2-2
CASSFDSHTGELFF
>TRBV5-1|16|TRBJ1-2
CASSLGGRTGNYGYTF
>TRBV10-2|13|TRBJ1-2
CASSESMYYGYTF
>TRBV9|16|TRBJ1-1
CASSPSGQTGRTEAFF
>TRBV4-1|18|TRBJ2-2
CASSQELAGGPGTGELFF
>TRBV5-1|15|TRBJ1-6
CASSWGQGWGSPLHF
>TRBV4-2|17|TRBJ2-7
CASSQIPVYAGVGEQYF
>TRBV6-6|13|TRBJ2-7
CASGILAGYEQYF
>TRBV9|13|TRBJ2-3
CASSVHSTDTQYF
>TRBV28|13|TRBJ1-1
CASSTTSRLGAFF
>TRBV5-1|15|TRBJ2-7
CASSPRGRPSYEQYF
>TRBV30|15|TRBJ1-1
CAWSRPGVSSTEAFF
>TRBV4-2|13|TRBJ2-7
CASSQGSSYEQYF
>TRBV4-1|16|TRBJ1-6
CASSQEWSRPNSPLHF
>TRBV10-3|14|TRBJ2-7
CAISMGQGLGEQYF
>TRBV7-6|13|TRBJ2-3
CASRDSFTDTQYF
>TRBV2|13|TRBJ1-3
CASNRDTGNTIYF
>TRBV4-1|16|TRBJ2-1
CASSLIAGRTYNEQFF
>TRBV5-1|12|TRBJ1-1
CASSLGDTEAFF
>TRBV5-6|12|TRBJ1-5
CASSLFPGPQHF
>TRBV30|12|TRBJ2-1
CAWSEDRNEQFF
>TRBV5-1|14|TRBJ1-1
CASSWGGANTEAFF
>TRBV5-1|12|TRBJ2-1
CASSRTKNEQFF
>TRBV7-2|14|TRBJ1-2
CASSPPGRRRGYTF
>TRBV9|15|TRBJ1-4
CASSVSRGGNEKLFF
>TRBV7-8|16|TRBJ2-1
CASSLVGGYLRNEQFF
>TRBV27|16|TRBJ2-1
CASMPIGGWVLNEQFF
>TRBV13|14|TRBJ2-5
CASSPGTSGETQYF
>TRBV6-5|15|TRBJ2-3
CASRPPGLSTDTQYF
>TRBV19|15|TRBJ2-7
CASSISWGQFDEQYF
>TRBV7-9|13|TRBJ2-1
CASSFMFGNEQFF
>TRBV30|12|TRBJ2-5
CACSRGRQTQYF
>TRBV5-1|18|TRBJ2-3
CASSPLPPGRTSTDTQYF
>TRBV19|14|TRBJ2-3
CASSISEVADTQYF
>TRBV4-2|13|TRBJ2-1
CASSGRTSNEQFF
>TRBV4-1|15|TRBJ1-2
CASSTRLQGDYGYTF
>TRBV5-4|13|TRBJ1-6
CASSLFGSPTLHF
>TRBV28|15|TRBJ1-5
CASSFEQYFNQPQHF
>TRBV28|12|TRBJ1-1
CASSLRNTEAFF
>TRBV6-1|15|TRBJ1-6
CASSPGTAVNSPLHF
>TRBV11-2|15|TRBJ1-2
CASSLEPRLGYGYTF
>TRBV9|13|TRBJ2-1
CASSPRQYNEQFF
>TRBV5-1|15|TRBJ2-1
CASSPGSMMRLEQFF
>TRBV29-1|14|TRBJ2-3
CSVARTGLTDTQYF
>TRBV5-1|14|TRBJ1-1
CASSWGGQDRQAFF
>TRBV19|14|TRBJ2-3
CASSMSPSTDTQYF
>TRBV5-8|14|TRBJ2-7
CASSRPYRSYEQYF
>TRBV6-5|15|TRBJ2-2
CASSSPAMNTGELFF
>TRBV27|16|TRBJ2-1
CASSFTGQGVYNEQFF
>TRBV7-9|13|TRBJ1-1
CASSLQTESEAFF
>TRBV7-2|16|TRBJ1-2
CASSLLEGAINYGYTF